A single sample gave rise to the 14 T cell receptor beta chains below, sequenced in a study of T cells in localized non-small cell lung cancer. The data were produced by immunoSEQ multiplex PCR, yet TCRdb's version contains in-frame clones alone and is incomplete. The data hold about 83,000 clones, with approximately 80% observed a single time. The specimen comprised peripheral blood, sampled before any cancer treatment. Receptor source: a female donor over 55 with stage I lung adenocarcinoma.

J is TRBJ2-1 and V is TRBV5-1, with 8 positions matching TRBD2. Trimming removed 3 bases from V and 0 bases from J; junction bases left unmatched: 5. From germline, CDR1 is SGHRS and CDR2 YFSETQ. This CDR3 spans 16 amino acids. In DNA form, the CDR3 reads TGCGCCAGCAGCTCGATAAGCGGGAGCTCCTACAATGAGCAGTTCTTC. This gives the protein CASSSISGSSYNEQFF.

The V gene is TRBV19, the J gene TRBJ2-7, with D maybe TRBD2 (5 bases). The CDR3 consists of 14 residues. Germline values: CDR1 LNHDA, CDR2 SQIVND (reference sequence). Trimming removed 1 base at V and 2 bases at J, with 9 bases between. The CDR3 loop is CASSIGESTYEQYF. CDR3 DNA: TGTGCCAGTAGTATAGGGGAGTCTACCTACGAGCAGTACTTC.

The chain uses TRBV29-1 and TRBJ1-2; 9 bases are shared with TRBD1. This CDR3 contains 15 residues. J was trimmed by 0 bases and V by 5 bases; bases with no gene match: 7. Per the germline V gene, CDR1 is SQVTM and CDR2 is ANQGSEA. The CDR3 DNA reads TGCAGCGTTCAGATTACAGGGGGCACTAACTATGGCTACACCTTC. This translates into CSVQITGGTNYGYTF. Based on the CDR3 plus reference TRBV29-1 and TRBJ1-2, the full variable domain is SAVISQKPSRDICQRGTSLTIQCQVDSQVTMMFWYRQQPGQSLTLIATANQGSEATYESGFVIDKFPISRPNLTFSTLTVSNMSPEDSSIYLCSVQITGGTNYGYTFGSGTRLTVV.

This chain connects TRBV18 to TRBJ1-1; the D gene is possibly TRBD1 (5 bases). The CDR3 is 15 residues long. The ends were cut back, 1 base at V and 3 bases at J, with 12 bases in the middle. Germline CDR1 KGHSH, CDR2 LQKENI. CDR3 bases: TGTGCCAGCTCACCACAGGGGCGGAGGGACACTGAAGCTTTCTTT. It codes for CASSPQGRRDTEAFF.

The chain joins TRBV6-1 to TRBJ1-5, with D possibly TRBD1 on 6 matching bases. The CDR3 has 13 residues. Between the trimmed V and J ends, which lost 6 bases and 3 bases, there was a span of 9 bases. Looked up from germline, CDR1 is MNHNS and CDR2 is SASEGT. The CDR3 loop is CASRDSLNQPQHF. CDR3 DNA: TGTGCCAGCAGGGACAGTCTCAATCAGCCCCAGCATTTT.

This sequence joins TRBV19 and TRBJ1-4; D is unclear. The CDR3 is 19 residues long. The V gene's germline CDR1 is LNHDA and CDR2 SQIVND (reference sequence). Trimming removed 5 bases from V and 8 bases from J, with 30 bases in between. CDR3: CASSLNTGSMSLLAEKLFF. The DNA of the CDR3 is TGTGCCAGTAGTCTGAACACGGGGAGCATGTCCCTGTTGGCGGAAAAACTGTTTTTT.

This chain uses TRBV30 with TRBJ2-7; D is uncertain. Germline assignment: CDR1 GTSNPN and CDR2 SVGIG (reference sequence). Trimming took off 7 bases at V and 4 bases at J, with 11 bases between the two ends. The CDR3 runs to 11 residues. The CDR3 sequence is CASTHSYEQYF. CDR3 nucleotides: TGTGCCTCCACTCATTCTTACGAGCAGTACTTC.

The chain links TRBV7-2 to TRBJ2-7; D might be TRBD1 (5 bases). This CDR3 spans 15 amino acids. The ends were cut back, 7 bases at V and 7 bases at J, with 23 bases in the middle. Germline V gene data show CDR1 as SGHTA and CDR2 as FQGNSA. The CDR3: CASMLTRTPYGEQYF. In nucleotides, the CDR3 is TGTGCCAGCATGCTCACTCGGACACCTTACGGGGAGCAGTACTTC.

The chain is built from TRBV6-5 and TRBJ1-3; 7 nucleotides align to TRBD1. The CDR3 extends over 15 amino acids. In germline, CDR1 is MNHEY, CDR2 SVGAGI. After removal of 6 bases from V and 3 bases from J, the junction contained 8 bases not matched to a gene. The CDR3 protein is CASSQSGGSGNTIYF. For the CDR3, the DNA is TGTGCCAGCAGCCAATCAGGGGGTAGTGGAAACACCATATATTTT.

The chain employs TRBV2 and TRBJ1-2; D perhaps matches TRBD1 (5 bases). Trimming left V 4 bases short and J 3 bases short, with 6 bases between. CDR1 and CDR2 from the germline V gene are SNHLY and FYNNEI. The CDR3 length is 12 residues. CDR3 DNA: TGTGCCAGCAGTGGGGACGACTATGGCTACACCTTC. It yields the protein CASSGDDYGYTF.

The V call is TRBV19, the J call TRBJ2-3; 9 nucleotides agree with TRBD2. Germline CDR1 LNHDA, CDR2 SQIVND (reference sequence). The CDR3 totals 16 residues. Germline trimming cut 3 bases from V and 0 bases from J; bases unmatched to any gene: 4. CDR3 sequence reads: CASSIFSGGSTDTQYF. CDR3 sequence (DNA): TGTGCCAGTAGTATCTTTAGCGGGGGTAGCACAGATACGCAGTATTTT.

This clone was seen a handful of times. The gene calls are TRBV27 and TRBJ2-1, with 7 bases matching TRBD2. CDR3 size: 15 residues. Germline V gives CDR1 MNHEY, CDR2 SMNVEV (reference sequence). V trimming: 2 bases; J trimming: 6 bases; junction bases outside the gene matches: 7. CDR3 loop: CASSLGGGPLNEQFF. In nucleotides, the CDR3 is TGTGCCAGCAGTTTAGGGGGAGGGCCACTCAATGAGCAGTTCTTC.

V gene TRBV27 combines with J gene TRBJ1-5; perhaps TRBD1 as D (5 bases). Germline V gives CDR1 MNHEY, CDR2 SMNVEV (reference sequence). V gave up 10 bases and J gave up 1 base, with 20 bases separating them. CDR3 length equals 16 residues. The CDR3 here is CANQTGTPLSNQPQHF. Written as DNA, the CDR3 is TGTGCCAACCAAACAGGAACACCCTTAAGCAATCAGCCCCAGCATTTT.

The chain links TRBV5-1 to TRBJ2-5; no definite D call. CDR1 SGHRS and CDR2 YFSETQ come from the germline V gene. V was trimmed by 1 base and J by 3 bases, leaving 7 bases between them. This CDR3 is 13 amino acids long. CDR3 sequence reads: CASSLIGKETQYF. The CDR3, as DNA: TGCGCCAGCAGCTTGATTGGGAAAGAGACCCAGTACTTC.